This entry describes one TCR beta chain. The data are from a study of OX40 agonist ivuxolimab in advanced cancers. Study-level information: Of the patients, three showed partial responses, one with hepatocellular carcinoma and two with cutaneous melanoma.

Trimming left V 0 bases short and J 6 bases short, with 15 bases between. In germline, CDR1 is SGHRS, CDR2 YFSETQ. This CDR3 region has 15 residues. Data came from immunoSEQ multiplex PCR; TCRdb stores just in-frame clones and leaves some out. The repertoire consists of 30,000 to 50,000 clones, with around nine tenths occurring once and the leading ten covering about 0.6%. The sequencing used CD4+ or CD8+ T cells sorted from blood, collected in a trial of the OX40 agonist ivuxolimab. The chain carries TRBV5-1 and TRBJ1-2, with D possibly TRBD1 on 6 matching bases. The receptor's source is an adult with an advanced solid tumor such as melanoma, head and neck, liver or kidney cancer. The CDR3 coding sequence is TGCGCCAGCAGCTTGGAGGGGGGGACCTACGATGGCTACACCTTC. Translation: CASSLEGGTYDGYTF. Supplemented by reference TRBV5-1 and TRBJ1-2, the full variable domain reads KAGVTQTPRYLIKTRGQQVTLSCSPISGHRSVSWYQQTPGQGLQFLFEYFSETQRNKGNFPGRFSGRQFSNSRSEMNVSTLELGDSALYLCASSLEGGTYDGYTFGSGTRLTVV.